These T cell receptor beta chains were read from a single sample in a study of spatial heterogeneity in lung cancer. TCRdb reanalysed the 5' RACE reads using MiXCR and keeps one entry per CDR3 protein. This sample has tens of thousands of distinct CDR3 sequences, with about 9.4% found just once. The sequenced sample was PBMCs, obtained at follow-up. These receptors all come from a female donor with early-stage non-small cell lung cancer. Each CDR3 is given with its conserved first and last residue. Fields, in order: CDR3 length, J gene, clone size, D gene, V gene, CDR3 DNA, CDR3 protein. D genes are given only for firm matches. Clone size is not always given. Where it is, it says once, few, many or a class for expanded clones.

len: 11; j_gene: TRBJ2-5; abundance: .; d_gene: .; v_gene: TRBV12-3/TRBV12-4; CDR3nt: TGTGCCAGCACTAGTGAGGAGACCCAGTACTTC; CDR3aa: CASTSEETQYF
len: 15; j_gene: TRBJ2-5; abundance: many; d_gene: TRBD2; v_gene: TRBV30; CDR3nt: TGTGCCTGGAGGACTAGCGGGGGAACCCAAGAGACCCAGTACTTC; CDR3aa: CAWRTSGGTQETQYF
len: 12; j_gene: TRBJ1-6; abundance: few; d_gene: .; v_gene: TRBV13; CDR3nt: TGTGCCAGCAGTCGTGGGCGGTGGCCCCTCCACTTT; CDR3aa: CASSRGRWPLHF
len: 13; j_gene: TRBJ2-7; abundance: many; d_gene: .; v_gene: TRBV5-1; CDR3nt: TGCGCCAGCTCCAGGGTGAGCTCCTACGAGCAGTACTTC; CDR3aa: CASSRVSSYEQYF
len: 16; j_gene: TRBJ2-1; abundance: many; d_gene: TRBD2; v_gene: TRBV5-1; CDR3nt: TGCGCCAGCAGCTTGTTAGCGGGGGGGCCAGGTAATGAGCAGTTCTTC; CDR3aa: CASSLLAGGPGNEQFF
len: 14; j_gene: TRBJ2-1; abundance: many; d_gene: TRBD1; v_gene: TRBV19; CDR3nt: TGTGCCAGTAGTATGGACAGGGGCTACAATGAGCAGTTCTTC; CDR3aa: CASSMDRGYNEQFF
len: 16; j_gene: TRBJ2-2; abundance: .; d_gene: .; v_gene: TRBV5-1; CDR3nt: TGCGCCAGCAGCTTGCGGGGCATATCAAACACCGGGGAGCTGTTTTTT; CDR3aa: CASSLRGISNTGELFF
len: 14; j_gene: TRBJ1-2; abundance: many; d_gene: .; v_gene: TRBV3-1; CDR3nt: TGTGCCAGCAGCGCCAGGGGCGGCGACTATGGCTACACCTTC; CDR3aa: CASSARGGDYGYTF
len: 14; j_gene: TRBJ2-7; abundance: many; d_gene: .; v_gene: TRBV28; CDR3nt: TGTGCCAGCAGTCCTCTTTATCAGGGCTACGAGCAGTACTTC; CDR3aa: CASSPLYQGYEQYF
len: 13; j_gene: TRBJ2-1; abundance: .; d_gene: .; v_gene: TRBV3-1; CDR3nt: TGTGCCAGCAGCCAAGATAGAGGGGATGAGCAGTTCTTC; CDR3aa: CASSQDRGDEQFF